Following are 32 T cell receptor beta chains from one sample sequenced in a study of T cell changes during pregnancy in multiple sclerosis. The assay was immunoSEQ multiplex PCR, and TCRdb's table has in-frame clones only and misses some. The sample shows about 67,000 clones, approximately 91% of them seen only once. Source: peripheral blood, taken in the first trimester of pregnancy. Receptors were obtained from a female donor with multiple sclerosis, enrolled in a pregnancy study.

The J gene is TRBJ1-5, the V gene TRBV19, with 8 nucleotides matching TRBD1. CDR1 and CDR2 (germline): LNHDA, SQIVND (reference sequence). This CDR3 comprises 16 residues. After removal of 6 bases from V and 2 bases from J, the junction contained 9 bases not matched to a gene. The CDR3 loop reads CASRMRTGTGNQPQHF. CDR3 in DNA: TGTGCCAGTAGGATGAGGACAGGGACGGGCAATCAGCCCCAGCATTTT.

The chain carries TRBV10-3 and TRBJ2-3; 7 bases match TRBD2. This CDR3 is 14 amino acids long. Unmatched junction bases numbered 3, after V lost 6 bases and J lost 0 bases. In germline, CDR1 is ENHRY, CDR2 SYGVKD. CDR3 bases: TGTGCCATCAGGCCAGCGGGGAGCACAGATACGCAGTATTTT. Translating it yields CAIRPAGSTDTQYF.

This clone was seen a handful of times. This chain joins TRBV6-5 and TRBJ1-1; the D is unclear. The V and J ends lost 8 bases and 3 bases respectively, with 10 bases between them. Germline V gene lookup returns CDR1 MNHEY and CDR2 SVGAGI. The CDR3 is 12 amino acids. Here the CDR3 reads CASGRADTEAFF. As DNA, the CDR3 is TGTGCCAGCGGGAGGGCCGACACTGAAGCTTTCTTT.

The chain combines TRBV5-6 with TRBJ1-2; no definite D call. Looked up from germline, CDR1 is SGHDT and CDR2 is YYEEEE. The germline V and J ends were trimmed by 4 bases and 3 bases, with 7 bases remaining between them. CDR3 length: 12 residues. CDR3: CASSPGDYGYTF. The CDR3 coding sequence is TGTGCCAGCAGCCCCGGGGACTATGGCTACACCTTC.

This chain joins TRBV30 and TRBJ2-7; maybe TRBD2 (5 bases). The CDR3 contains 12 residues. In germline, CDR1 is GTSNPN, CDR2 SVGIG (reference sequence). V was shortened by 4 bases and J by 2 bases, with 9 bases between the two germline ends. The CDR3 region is CAWKRSTYEQYF. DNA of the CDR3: TGTGCCTGGAAGCGGAGCACCTACGAGCAGTACTTC.

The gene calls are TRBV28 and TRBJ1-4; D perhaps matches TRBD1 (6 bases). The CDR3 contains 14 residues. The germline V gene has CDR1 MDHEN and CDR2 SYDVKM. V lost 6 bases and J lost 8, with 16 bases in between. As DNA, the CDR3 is TGTGCCAGCAGAATCGTACAGGGTCGGGAAAAACTGTTTTTT. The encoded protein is CASRIVQGREKLFF.

This chain's CDR3 is CASTPNRNRGNTGELFF. The CDR3 region has the DNA TGTGCCAGCACCCCCAACCGGAACAGGGGGAACACCGGGGAGCTGTTTTTT. The J gene is TRBJ2-2, the V gene TRBV7-8; 7 nucleotides line up with TRBD1. The CDR3 contains 17 residues. Germline V gives CDR1 SGHVS, CDR2 FQNEAQ. V dropped 7 bases and J dropped 1; count of bases not matched to a gene: 12.

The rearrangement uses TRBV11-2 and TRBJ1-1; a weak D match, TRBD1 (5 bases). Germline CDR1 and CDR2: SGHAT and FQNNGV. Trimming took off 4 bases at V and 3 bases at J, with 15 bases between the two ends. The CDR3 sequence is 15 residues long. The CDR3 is CASSSVTAGDTEAFF. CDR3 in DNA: TGTGCCAGCAGCTCCGTGACAGCGGGCGACACTGAAGCTTTCTTT.

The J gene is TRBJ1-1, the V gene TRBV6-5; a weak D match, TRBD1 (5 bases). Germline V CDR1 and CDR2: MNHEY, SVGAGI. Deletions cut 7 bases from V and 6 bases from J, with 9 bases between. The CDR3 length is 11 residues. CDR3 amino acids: CASMQGPEAFF. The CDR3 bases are TGTGCCAGCATGCAGGGCCCTGAAGCTTTCTTT.

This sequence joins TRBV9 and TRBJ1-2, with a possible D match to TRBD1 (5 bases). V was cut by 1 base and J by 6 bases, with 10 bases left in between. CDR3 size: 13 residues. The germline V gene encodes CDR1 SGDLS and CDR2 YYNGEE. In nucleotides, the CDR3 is TGTGCCAGCAGCGTACAGGGTCGTCATGGCTACACCTTC. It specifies CASSVQGRHGYTF.

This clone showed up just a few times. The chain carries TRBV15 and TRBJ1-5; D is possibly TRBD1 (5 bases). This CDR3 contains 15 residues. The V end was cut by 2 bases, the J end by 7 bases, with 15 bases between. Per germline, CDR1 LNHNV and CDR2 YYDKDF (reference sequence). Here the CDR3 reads CATSRSNRFGQPQHF. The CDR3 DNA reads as TGTGCCACCAGCAGATCGAACAGGTTTGGGCAGCCCCAGCATTTT.

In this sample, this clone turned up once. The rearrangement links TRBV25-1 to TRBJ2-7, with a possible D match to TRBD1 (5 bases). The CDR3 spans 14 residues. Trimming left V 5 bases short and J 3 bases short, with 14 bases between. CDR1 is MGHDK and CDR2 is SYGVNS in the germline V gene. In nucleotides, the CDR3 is TGTGCCAGCAGTTCCTTCGACAGAAACTACGAGCAGTACTTC. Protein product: CASSSFDRNYEQYF.

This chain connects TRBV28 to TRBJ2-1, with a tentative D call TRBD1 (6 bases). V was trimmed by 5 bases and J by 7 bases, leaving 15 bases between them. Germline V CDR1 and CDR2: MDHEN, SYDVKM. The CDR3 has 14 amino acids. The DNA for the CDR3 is TGTGCCAGCAGTCCCCCCGGGACACAAAATGAGCAGTTCTTC. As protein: CASSPPGTQNEQFF.

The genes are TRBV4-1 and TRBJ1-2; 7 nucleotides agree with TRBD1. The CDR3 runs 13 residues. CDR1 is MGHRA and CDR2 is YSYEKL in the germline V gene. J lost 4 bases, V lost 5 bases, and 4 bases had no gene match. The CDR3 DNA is TGCGCCAGCAGCAAACAGGGGCTCTATGGCTACACCTTC. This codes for CASSKQGLYGYTF.

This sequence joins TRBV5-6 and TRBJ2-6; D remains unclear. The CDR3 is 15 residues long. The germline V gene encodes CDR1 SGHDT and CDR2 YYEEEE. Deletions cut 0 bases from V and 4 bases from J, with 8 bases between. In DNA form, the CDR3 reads TGTGCCAGCAGCTTGGGGCCAACAGGGGCCAACGTCCTGACTTTC. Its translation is CASSLGPTGANVLTF.

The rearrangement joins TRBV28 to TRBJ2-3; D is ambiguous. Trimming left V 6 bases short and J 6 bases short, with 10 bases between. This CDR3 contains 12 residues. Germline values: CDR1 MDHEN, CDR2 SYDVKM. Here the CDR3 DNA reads TGTGCCAGCAGCGCCCAGCGTGATACGCAGTATTTT. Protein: CASSAQRDTQYF.

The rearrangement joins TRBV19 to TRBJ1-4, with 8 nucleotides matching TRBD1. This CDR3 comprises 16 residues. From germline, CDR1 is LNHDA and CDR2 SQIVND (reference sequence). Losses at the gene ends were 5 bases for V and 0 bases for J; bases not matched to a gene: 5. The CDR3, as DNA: TGTGCCAGTAGTCCTGGGACAGGAACAACTAATGAAAAACTGTTTTTT. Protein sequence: CASSPGTGTTNEKLFF.

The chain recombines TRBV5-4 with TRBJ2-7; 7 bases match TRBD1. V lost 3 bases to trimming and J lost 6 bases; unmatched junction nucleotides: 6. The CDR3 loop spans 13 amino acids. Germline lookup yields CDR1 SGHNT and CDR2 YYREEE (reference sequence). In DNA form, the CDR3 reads TGTGCCAGCAGCTATGACAGGGCCATCGAGCAGTACTTC. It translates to CASSYDRAIEQYF.

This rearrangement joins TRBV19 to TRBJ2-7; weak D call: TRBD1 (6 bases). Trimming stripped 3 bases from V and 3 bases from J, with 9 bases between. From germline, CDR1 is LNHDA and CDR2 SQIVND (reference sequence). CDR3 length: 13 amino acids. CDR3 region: CASSILTGYEQYF. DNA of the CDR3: TGTGCCAGTAGTATTCTGACAGGCTACGAGCAGTACTTC. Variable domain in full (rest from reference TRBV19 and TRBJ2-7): DGGITQSPKYLFRKEGQNVTLSCEQNLNHDAMYWYRQDPGQGLRLIYYSQIVNDFQKGDIAEGYSVSREKKESFPLTVTSAQKNPTAFYLCASSILTGYEQYFGPGTRLTVT.

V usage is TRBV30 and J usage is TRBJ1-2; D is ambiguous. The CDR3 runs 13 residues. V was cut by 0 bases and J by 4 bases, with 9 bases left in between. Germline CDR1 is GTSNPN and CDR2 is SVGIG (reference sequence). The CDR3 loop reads CAWSVNRPYGYTF. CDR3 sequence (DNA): TGTGCCTGGAGTGTGAACAGACCCTATGGCTACACCTTC.

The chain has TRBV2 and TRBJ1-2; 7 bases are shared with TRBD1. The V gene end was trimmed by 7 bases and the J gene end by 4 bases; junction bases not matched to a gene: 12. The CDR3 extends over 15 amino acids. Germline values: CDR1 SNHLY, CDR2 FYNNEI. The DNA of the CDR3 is TGTGCCAGCATTGAGGGGGGACAGTGGCGCTATGGCTACACCTTC. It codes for CASIEGGQWRYGYTF. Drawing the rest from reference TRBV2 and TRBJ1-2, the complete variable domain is EPEVTQTPSHQVTQMGQEVILRCVPISNHLYFYWYRQILGQKVEFLVSFYNNEISEKSEIFDDQFSVERPDGSNFTLKIRSTKLEDSAMYFCASIEGGQWRYGYTFGSGTRLTVV.

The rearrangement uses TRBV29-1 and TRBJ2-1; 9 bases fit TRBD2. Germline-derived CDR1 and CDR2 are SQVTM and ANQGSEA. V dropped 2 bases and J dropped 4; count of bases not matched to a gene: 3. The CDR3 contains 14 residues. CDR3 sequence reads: CSVELAGRYNEQFF. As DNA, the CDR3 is TGCAGCGTTGAACTAGCGGGACGGTACAATGAGCAGTTCTTC.

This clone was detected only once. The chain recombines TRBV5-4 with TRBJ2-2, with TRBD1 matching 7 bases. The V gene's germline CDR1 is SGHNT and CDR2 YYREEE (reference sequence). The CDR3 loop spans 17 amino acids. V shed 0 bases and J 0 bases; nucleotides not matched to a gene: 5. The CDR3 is CASSLEGARSNTGELFF. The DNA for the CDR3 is TGTGCCAGCAGCTTGGAGGGGGCGCGGTCGAACACCGGGGAGCTGTTTTTT.

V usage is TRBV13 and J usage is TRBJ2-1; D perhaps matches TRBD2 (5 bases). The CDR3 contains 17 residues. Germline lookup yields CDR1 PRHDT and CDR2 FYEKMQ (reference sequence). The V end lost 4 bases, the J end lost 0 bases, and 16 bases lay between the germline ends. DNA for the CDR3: TGTGCCAGCAGCTCTTATTTTACGGGAAGCTCCTACAATGAGCAGTTCTTC. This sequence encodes CASSSYFTGSSYNEQFF.

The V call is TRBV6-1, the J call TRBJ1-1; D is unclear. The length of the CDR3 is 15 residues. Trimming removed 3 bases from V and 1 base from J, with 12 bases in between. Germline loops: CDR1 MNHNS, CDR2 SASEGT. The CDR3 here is CASSDRGSKNTEAFF. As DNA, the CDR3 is TGTGCCAGCAGTGATCGCGGCAGTAAGAACACTGAAGCTTTCTTT.

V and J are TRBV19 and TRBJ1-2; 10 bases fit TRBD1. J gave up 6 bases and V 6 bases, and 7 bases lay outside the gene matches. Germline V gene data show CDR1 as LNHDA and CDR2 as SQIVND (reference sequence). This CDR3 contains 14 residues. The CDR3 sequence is CASRFGDRGNGYTF. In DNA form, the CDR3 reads TGTGCCAGTAGATTCGGGGACAGGGGCAATGGCTACACCTTC.

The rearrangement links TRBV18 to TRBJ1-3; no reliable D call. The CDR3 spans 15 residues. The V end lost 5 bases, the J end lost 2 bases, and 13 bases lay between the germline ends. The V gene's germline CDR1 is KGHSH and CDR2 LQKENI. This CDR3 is CASSATLDAGNTIYF. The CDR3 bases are TGTGCCAGCTCAGCGACCCTAGATGCTGGAAACACCATATATTTT. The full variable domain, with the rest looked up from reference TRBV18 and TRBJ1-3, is NAGVMQNPRHLVRRRGQEARLRCSPMKGHSHVYWYRQLPEEGLKFMVYLQKENIIDESGMPKERFSAEFPKEGPSILRIQQVVRGDSAAYFCASSATLDAGNTIYFGEGSWLTVV.

The CDR3 sequence is CASSLLAGLTYEQYF. For the CDR3, the DNA is TGTGCCAGCAGTTTGCTAGCAGGACTAACCTACGAGCAGTACTTC. The chain joins TRBV28 to TRBJ2-7; a weak D match, TRBD2 (6 bases). V was cut by 3 bases and J by 2 bases, with 14 bases left in between. The CDR3 has 15 amino acids. CDR1 and CDR2 from the germline V gene are MDHEN and SYDVKM.

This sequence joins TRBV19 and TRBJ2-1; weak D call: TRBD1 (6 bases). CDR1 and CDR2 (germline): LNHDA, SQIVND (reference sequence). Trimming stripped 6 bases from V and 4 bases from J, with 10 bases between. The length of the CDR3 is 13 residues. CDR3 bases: TGTGCCAGTAGCCAGACAGGTTACAATGAGCAGTTCTTC. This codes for CASSQTGYNEQFF.

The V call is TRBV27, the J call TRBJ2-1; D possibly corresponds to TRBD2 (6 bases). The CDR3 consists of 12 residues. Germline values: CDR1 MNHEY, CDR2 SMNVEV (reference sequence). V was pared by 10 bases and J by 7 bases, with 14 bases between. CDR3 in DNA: TGTGCCACGGGACTCCTTGGGAATGAGCAGTTCTTC. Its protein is CATGLLGNEQFF.

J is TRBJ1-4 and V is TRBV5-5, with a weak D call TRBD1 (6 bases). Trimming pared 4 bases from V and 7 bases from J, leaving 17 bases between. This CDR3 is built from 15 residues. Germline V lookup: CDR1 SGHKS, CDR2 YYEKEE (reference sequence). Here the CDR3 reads CASSRSRGEGEKLFF. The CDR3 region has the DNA TGTGCCAGCAGCCGATCCAGGGGAGAGGGTGAAAAACTGTTTTTT.

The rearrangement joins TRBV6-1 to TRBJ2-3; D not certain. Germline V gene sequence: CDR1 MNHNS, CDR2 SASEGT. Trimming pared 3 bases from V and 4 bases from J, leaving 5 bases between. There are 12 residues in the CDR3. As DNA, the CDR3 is TGTGCCAGCAGTGACTACTCAGATACGCAGTATTTT. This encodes CASSDYSDTQYF.